This section outlines one TCR beta chain sequence together with its context. No antigen is known for it. This record comes from a study of a mutant IDH1 vaccine in newly diagnosed glioma. The table came from immunoSEQ multiplex PCR; TCRdb's copy has only in-frame clones and leaves some out. This table has 25,000 to 35,000 clones, around 87% appearing once. Time point in this sample: week 5, during vaccination. In every dose of vaccine, 300 ug of mutant IDH1 20-mer peptide was given alongside topical imiquimod. This receptor was obtained from a woman between 35 and 50 years old with glioma. Some clones in this sample may be carry-over from other donors' samples. Sequencing was performed on peripheral blood mononuclear cells (PBMCs), taken from a glioma patient whose treatment included an IDH1 peptide vaccine.

CDR3 coding DNA: TGTGCCAGTACCTACTCGGGACTTAACAATGAGCAGTTCTTC. Translated: CASTYSGLNNEQFF. The chain is built from TRBV19 and TRBJ2-1, with a weak D call TRBD2 (6 bases). The CDR3 has 14 residues. From germline, CDR1 is LNHDA and CDR2 SQIVND (reference sequence). The V end was cut by 7 bases, the J end by 5 bases, with 15 bases between.